This TCR beta chain stems from a study of blood T cells in healthy people across ages. Trimming left V 3 bases short and J 5 bases short, with 11 bases between. The CDR3 contains 13 residues. Germline V gene lookup returns CDR1 ENHRY and CDR2 SYGVKD. This clonotype was recorded at least ten times. Its target is not known. Points from the study as a whole: More naive CD4+ cells and higher diversity were found in long-lived than in aged donors. Per million T cells, the diversity of TCR beta decreased roughly linearly as age advanced.

A second roughly 7 to 11 cycle PCR used barcoded and J-beta primers. The template-switch adaptor, which had 12 random nucleotides, put a tag on each cDNA molecule. Sequencing of every sample gave 3 million or more CDR3-containing paired-end reads. TCRdb redid the calling of the 5' RACE reads with MiXCR, one entry per CDR3 protein. In the table there are some 900,000 distinct CDR3 sequences, roughly 43% of which are singletons. The sequence derives from a man younger than 45 in good health. The chain links TRBV10-3 to TRBJ2-7; TRBD1 might be the D (5 bases). Sequenced sample: blood. CDR3 DNA sequence: TGTGCCATCAGTGATACAGGAGCTGACGAGCAGTACTTC. This encodes CAISDTGADEQYF.